A selection of T cell receptor beta chains follows, all from one sample in a study of shared clonotypes between healthy human individuals. Libraries were prepared by immunoSEQ multiplex PCR; TCRdb keeps only in-frame clonotypes and omits some of them. The table lists around 2.5 million clones, over 85% of them singletons. Sequenced material: naive CD4+ T cells from PBMCs. All receptors derive from a man between 18 and 35 years old in good health. Some clones in this sample may be carry-over from other donors' samples. Both conserved end residues are trimmed from each CDR3.

>TRBV7-9|TRBJ2-7
ASSLAVIRDRLPEQY
>TRBV5-4|TRBJ2-7
ASSLARQGFYEQY
>TRBV9|TRBJ2-7
ASSAQGVSYEQY
>TRBV25-1|TRBJ1-5
ASSEQGSQPQH
>TRBV5-4|TRBJ1-2
ASSSGGRDGYT
>TRBV6-4|TRBJ2-1
ASSPTRLAGLSEQF
>TRBV5-4|TRBJ2-5
ASSSLQGYQETQY
>TRBV5-1|TRBJ2-5
ASSPSGGKETQY
>TRBV6-6|TRBJ2-2
ASSQRDRTTGELF
>TRBV19|TRBJ1-1
ASRSRVGDTEAF
>TRBV6-1|TRBJ2-7
ASGRGGPLYEQY
>TRBV5-4|TRBJ1-1
ASSFQGTTEAF
>TRBV11-2|TRBJ2-1
ASSLWREPGAGEQF
>TRBV6-5|TRBJ1-5
ATRADYSNQPQH
>TRBV19|TRBJ1-5
ASSPQGPGWPQH
>TRBV6-5|TRBJ2-5
ASSSGRFGTQY
>TRBV27|TRBJ1-3
ASSLRWLSGNTIY
>TRBV7-9|TRBJ2-1
ASSLAGGGEQF
>TRBV9|TRBJ2-2
ASSVRPTAGELF
>TRBV4-1|TRBJ2-5
ASSQERGARGTQY
>TRBV7-2|TRBJ2-2
ASSLVTSGPGELF
>TRBV7-3|TRBJ2-1
ASSLDREHEQF
>TRBV29-1|TRBJ1-1
SVEGTEAF
>TRBV29-1|TRBJ1-1
SAGGRRKGNTEAF
>TRBV2|TRBJ2-1
ASTLLAGEVGNEQF
>TRBV5-1|TRBJ2-5
ASSLLFAGRETQY
>TRBV6-1|TRBJ1-2
ASSGRRESCGYT
>TRBV5-1|TRBJ2-1
ASSDYNEQF
>TRBV11-3|TRBJ1-1
ASSLGVNTEAF
>TRBV7-9|TRBJ2-1
ASSLVLGNNEQF
>TRBV7-2|TRBJ2-7
ASSSKGHRYEQY
>TRBV9|TRBJ1-5
ASSTSPEGTQH
>TRBV27|TRBJ2-1
ASRNEQF